The source of this TCR beta chain is a study of CD8+CD57+ T cells in acquired aplastic anemia. Notes on the study in general: Overlapping CD8+ CDR3 repertoires of patients and controls contained around 31 shared sequences.

This clonotype was found once. Its matching antigen is unknown. The study profiled TCR beta VDJ and CDR3 using genomic DNA as template. TCRdb analysed the reads with MiXCR anew, one entry per CDR3 protein. In the table there are under 200,000 distinct CDR3 sequences, around half of which are singletons. Patients sequenced had flow cytometry evidence of CD8+CD57+ cell expansion. There was no therapy given to any patient before the blood sampling took place. The length of the CDR3 is 12 residues. Germline CDR1 reads KGHDR; CDR2 reads SFDVKD. The chain is built from TRBV24-1 and TRBJ1-5, with TRBD1 as a possible D gene (6 bases). The sequence was collected from a human donor with aplastic anemia. What was sequenced was sorted CD4+, CD8+, or CD8+CD57+ T cells (not recorded which) from PBMCs. The CDR3 loop is CAREAGDQPQHF. The DNA for the CDR3 is TGTGCTAGAGAGGCAGGGGATCAGCCCCAGCATTTT.